This entry lists 32 T cell receptor beta chains sequenced from one sample in a study of Ad26.COV2.S vaccination and SARS-CoV-2 variants. Treatment here: approximately 18 received Ad26.COV2.S at low or high dose, single or two shots; roughly five received placebo; per-sample allocation not given. Samples came from day 63 after the first vaccine or placebo injection. Assay used: immunoSEQ multiplex PCR; TCRdb lists only in-frame clones, some missing. The repertoire consists of about 680,000 clones, with more than 70% occurring once and the leading ten covering nearly 1.5%. This material consisted of peripheral blood, taken in a trial of Ad26.COV2.S vaccine versus placebo. The receptors shown here come from a person between 18 and 65 years old who received the Ad26.COV2.S COVID-19 vaccine or a placebo.

The chain joins TRBV9 to TRBJ1-2; a possible D gene is TRBD1 (6 bases). The germline V and J ends were trimmed by 0 bases and 4 bases, with 16 bases remaining between them. The CDR3 has 16 residues. CDR1 and CDR2 (germline): SGDLS, YYNGEE. As DNA, the CDR3 is TGTGCCAGCAGCGTAGATGTAGGGCAGGGGATCTATGGCTACACCTTC. It yields the protein CASSVDVGQGIYGYTF.

This chain connects TRBV19 to TRBJ1-4, with D possibly being TRBD1 (5 bases). This CDR3 comprises 14 residues. V was pared by 3 bases and J by 5 bases, with 10 bases between. The germline V gene has CDR1 LNHDA and CDR2 SQIVND (reference sequence). DNA for the CDR3: TGTGCCAGTAGTATCCTCCCAGGGAATGAAAAACTGTTTTTT. It is translated as CASSILPGNEKLFF.

This sequence joins TRBV19 and TRBJ1-2; perhaps TRBD1 as D (5 bases). Trimming removed 7 bases at V and 4 bases at J, with 19 bases between. The CDR3 spans 15 residues. Germline assignment: CDR1 LNHDA and CDR2 SQIVND (reference sequence). The CDR3 DNA is TGTGCCAGTAATTCAGGGACGGGATTGGGCTATGGCTACACCTTC. Translating it yields CASNSGTGLGYGYTF.

V gene TRBV13 combines with J gene TRBJ2-1; 9 bases line up with TRBD1. V was pared by 6 bases and J by 4 bases, with 1 base of the junction left unmatched. Germline values: CDR1 PRHDT, CDR2 FYEKMQ (reference sequence). This CDR3 is built from 13 residues. CDR3 residues: CASRGQGYNEQFF. CDR3 nucleotides: TGTGCCAGCAGGGGACAGGGTTACAATGAGCAGTTCTTC.

The V call is TRBV25-1, the J call TRBJ2-3; D may match TRBD1 or TRBD2 (5 bases each). Germline lookup yields CDR1 MGHDK and CDR2 SYGVNS. Trimming removed 4 bases at V and 8 bases at J, with 7 bases between. The CDR3 extends over 11 amino acids. Here the CDR3 DNA reads TGTGCCAGCAGTGTGGGACCTACGCAGTATTTT. Its translation is CASSVGPTQYF.

On this clone: The junction shows a germline mismatch at one end, possibly a read error. The V gene is TRBV13, the J gene TRBJ2-1, with D perhaps TRBD2 (6 bases). Germline values: CDR1 PRHDT, CDR2 FYEKMQ (reference sequence). This CDR3 region has 16 residues. The CDR3 spells CASSLGRGGSYNEQFF. Here the CDR3 DNA reads TGTGCCAGCAGCCTAGGTCGGGGAGGATCCTACAATGAGCAGTTCTTC.

The chain is built from TRBV7-2 and TRBJ2-3, with 7 bases identical to TRBD2. From germline, CDR1 is SGHTA and CDR2 FQGNSA. Unmatched junction bases numbered 4, after V lost 2 bases and J lost 5 bases. The CDR3 extends over 14 amino acids. For the CDR3, the DNA is TGTGCCAGCAGCTTATTACCGGGAGGAGATACGCAGTATTTT. Amino acid sequence: CASSLLPGGDTQYF.

The chain carries TRBV7-7 and TRBJ2-5; tentatively, D is TRBD2 (6 bases). From germline, CDR1 is SSHAT and CDR2 FNYEAQ (reference sequence). CDR3 length: 14 amino acids. Trimming took 2 bases from V and 5 from J, leaving 12 bases between them. The CDR3 nucleotides are TGTGCCAGCAGCTTATCGGGACGGGGGGAGACCCAGTACTTC. It specifies CASSLSGRGETQYF.

J is TRBJ2-2 and V is TRBV27; 7 positions match TRBD1. Germline CDR1 is MNHEY and CDR2 is SMNVEV (reference sequence). The V and J ends lost 5 bases and 4 bases, in that order; junction bases with no gene match: 10. This CDR3 spans 16 amino acids. This CDR3 reads CASSTNRGVGTGELFF. The CDR3 region has the DNA TGTGCCAGCAGTACGAACAGGGGAGTCGGCACCGGGGAGCTGTTTTTT.

This clone came up a few times. The CDR3 protein is CASSPRGEVAFF. The CDR3 region has the DNA TGTGCCAGCAGTCCGCGGGGGGAGGTAGCTTTCTTT. V is TRBV27 and J is TRBJ1-1, with a possible D match to TRBD1 (5 bases). CDR1 is MNHEY, CDR2 SMNVEV, per germline (reference sequence). The CDR3 length is 12 residues. V was trimmed by 5 bases and J by 10 bases, leaving 14 bases between them.

The CDR3 here is CASKLSVLRDEQFF. CDR3 nucleotides: TGTGCCAGTAAGCTTAGCGTACTTCGGGATGAGCAGTTCTTC. The chain has TRBV19 and TRBJ2-1; possibly TRBD2 for D (5 bases). Trimming removed 7 bases at V and 8 bases at J, with 18 bases between. Germline V gene lookup returns CDR1 LNHDA and CDR2 SQIVND (reference sequence). The CDR3 has 14 amino acids.

The chain is built from TRBV5-1 and TRBJ2-5; perhaps D is TRBD1 or TRBD2 (6 bases each). Trimming removed 7 bases from V and 0 bases from J, with 10 bases in between. The CDR3 length is 13 residues. From germline, CDR1 is SGHRS and CDR2 YFSETQ. The DNA of the CDR3 is TGCGCCAGCGGCGGGGACAACCAAGAGACCCAGTACTTC. Protein: CASGGDNQETQYF.

This rearrangement joins TRBV5-1 to TRBJ1-2; D gene unclear. Deletions cut 1 base from V and 4 bases from J, with 5 bases between. There are 12 residues in the CDR3. Germline V CDR1 and CDR2: SGHRS, YFSETQ. CDR3 nucleotides: TGCGCCAGCAGCTTGAGCTCCTATGGCTACACCTTC. Its protein product is CASSLSSYGYTF.

The chain uses TRBV16 and TRBJ1-3; a possible D gene is TRBD1 (6 bases). V dropped 1 base and J dropped 1 base, with 14 bases sitting between them. CDR1 and CDR2 from the germline V gene are KGHSY and FQNENV. CDR3 length: 17 residues. Here the CDR3 DNA reads TGTGCCAGCAGCCAATTTTCAGGGGCGAAGTCTGGAAACACCATATATTTT. This gives the protein CASSQFSGAKSGNTIYF.

The J gene is TRBJ1-4, the V gene TRBV6-5, with D unclear. Trimming left V 6 bases short and J 1 base short, with 6 bases between. The CDR3 is 13 residues long. Germline lookup yields CDR1 MNHEY and CDR2 SVGAGI. In DNA form, the CDR3 reads TGTGCCAGCAGGGGAAGAACTAATGAAAAACTGTTTTTT. It encodes CASRGRTNEKLFF.

This sequence joins TRBV7-9 and TRBJ2-5; TRBD1 or TRBD2 may be the D gene (6 bases each). Deletions cut 6 bases from V and 5 bases from J, with 19 bases between. This CDR3 region has 15 residues. Germline CDR1 and CDR2: SEHNR and FQNEAQ (reference sequence). The chain's CDR3 is CASRDMRGAEETQYF. Written as DNA, the CDR3 is TGTGCCAGCAGGGACATGAGGGGGGCCGAGGAGACCCAGTACTTC.

This clone was detected only a few times. V is TRBV6-5 and J is TRBJ1-2, with D possibly TRBD1 on 5 matching bases. CDR3 length equals 14 residues. V gave up 4 bases and J gave up 4 bases, with 13 bases separating them. CDR1 MNHEY and CDR2 SVGAGI come from the germline V gene. CDR3 amino acids: CASSSGWQGYGYTF. As DNA, the CDR3 is TGTGCCAGCAGTTCCGGGTGGCAGGGCTATGGCTACACCTTC.

The chain carries TRBV9 and TRBJ2-1; 14 bases align to TRBD2. The CDR3 sequence is 17 residues long. Germline lookup yields CDR1 SGDLS and CDR2 YYNGEE. Losses at the gene ends were 2 bases for V and 10 bases for J; bases not matched to a gene: 11. The CDR3 bases are TGTGCCAGCAGCGTGGGACTAGCGGGGGAGGCGCAATTCGAGCAGTTCTTC. This gives the protein CASSVGLAGEAQFEQFF.

The chain is built from TRBV2 and TRBJ1-4, with no clear D. The germline V and J ends were trimmed by 4 bases and 8 bases, with 14 bases remaining between them. The length of the CDR3 is 14 residues. Looked up from germline, CDR1 is SNHLY and CDR2 is FYNNEI. The CDR3 bases are TGTGCCAGCAGTGTATTTAGGGAAAGAGAAAAACTGTTTTTT. This gives the protein CASSVFREREKLFF.

The chain has TRBV10-2 and TRBJ2-2; 7 bases are shared with TRBD1. The V gene end was trimmed by 6 bases and the J gene end by 2 bases; junction bases not matched to a gene: 6. The germline V gene has CDR1 WSHSY and CDR2 SAAADI. The CDR3 has 15 amino acids. The CDR3 region has the DNA TGCGCCAGCAGAGAAGACAGGGTAAACACCGGGGAGCTGTTTTTT. Protein: CASREDRVNTGELFF.

V usage is TRBV27 and J usage is TRBJ1-4; D might be TRBD1 (5 bases). V was pared by 5 bases and J by 8 bases, with 18 bases between. Germline CDR1 is MNHEY and CDR2 is SMNVEV (reference sequence). The CDR3 covers 15 residues. CDR3 DNA: TGTGCCAGCAGTCCCAGACAGTCCTTGGTGGAAAAACTGTTTTTT. It codes for CASSPRQSLVEKLFF. The full variable domain, its missing parts supplied by reference TRBV27 and TRBJ1-4, is EAQVTQNPRYLITVTGKKLTVTCSQNMNHEYMSWYRQDPGLGLRQIYYSMNVEVTDKGDVPEGYKVSRKEKRNFPLILESPSPNQTSLYFCASSPRQSLVEKLFFGSGTQLSVL.

The rearrangement joins TRBV4-1 to TRBJ2-7; D is possibly TRBD1 (6 bases). Germline CDR1 MGHRA, CDR2 YSYEKL. Trimming removed 0 bases at V and 3 bases at J, with 12 bases between. The CDR3 totals 15 residues. Here the CDR3 reads CASSQEAQGDYEQYF. The CDR3 bases are TGCGCCAGCAGCCAAGAGGCACAGGGCGACTACGAGCAGTACTTC.

This chain connects TRBV18 to TRBJ2-2; D may be TRBD1 (5 bases). With 3 bases removed from V and 2 bases from J, the gap between germline ends came to 7 bases. Germline assignment: CDR1 KGHSH and CDR2 LQKENI. This CDR3 region has 14 residues. Written as DNA, the CDR3 is TGTGCCAGCTCACCGGACACCAACACCGGGGAGCTGTTTTTT. Its protein is CASSPDTNTGELFF.

The V and J genes are TRBV7-9 and TRBJ1-1, with D unclear. V was clipped by 5 bases and J by 4 bases, with 11 bases between them. This CDR3 is 13 amino acids long. Germline V gene data show CDR1 as SEHNR and CDR2 as FQNEAQ (reference sequence). Written as DNA, the CDR3 is TGTGCCAGCAGCCGGACGGAGACCACTGAAGCTTTCTTT. Its translation: CASSRTETTEAFF.

The J gene is TRBJ1-5, the V gene TRBV15, with unresolved D. CDR1 and CDR2 (germline): LNHNV, YYDKDF (reference sequence). The CDR3 has 17 amino acids. Deletions cut 5 bases from V and 0 bases from J, with 17 bases between. This CDR3 is CATSLPLGGFSNQPQHF. The CDR3 DNA is TGTGCCACCAGCCTCCCTCTAGGAGGGTTTAGCAATCAGCCCCAGCATTTT.

This clone was observed once. The chain joins TRBV28 to TRBJ2-4; perhaps D is TRBD1 or TRBD2 (5 bases each). Looked up from germline, CDR1 is MDHEN and CDR2 is SYDVKM. The CDR3 sequence is 11 residues long. V lost 6 bases, J lost 10 bases, and 10 bases lay in between. CDR3: CASRWDGIQYF. The CDR3 DNA is TGTGCCAGCAGGTGGGACGGGATTCAGTACTTC. Full variable domain (missing parts from reference TRBV28 and TRBJ2-4): DVKVTQSSRYLVKRTGEKVFLECVQDMDHENMFWYRQDPGLGLRLIYFSYDVKMKEKGDIPEGYSVSREKKERFSLILESASTNQTSMYLCASRWDGIQYFGAGTRLSVL.

The genes are TRBV27 and TRBJ1-2; TRBD1 is a possible D gene (6 bases). Looked up from germline, CDR1 is MNHEY and CDR2 is SMNVEV (reference sequence). The CDR3 contains 14 residues. The V gene lost 6 bases and the J gene lost 2 bases, with 13 bases spanning the gap. The CDR3 DNA follows: TGTGCCAGCAGACCGACCGGACAGAACTATGGCTACACCTTC. Translating it yields CASRPTGQNYGYTF.

Comments on this clone: The sample has other DNA sequences that encode this CDR3 too. The chain couples TRBV19 to TRBJ1-1; no definite D call. Germline-derived CDR1 and CDR2 are LNHDA and SQIVND (reference sequence). The CDR3 is 14 amino acids. V lost 0 bases, J lost 0 bases, and 5 bases lay in between. CDR3 DNA: TGTGCCAGTAGTATAGATCGGTTGAACACTGAAGCTTTCTTT. This encodes CASSIDRLNTEAFF.

This sequence joins TRBV19 and TRBJ1-5, with D hard to call. The CDR3 length is 13 residues. V shed 3 bases and J shed 6 bases, with 9 bases lying between them. The germline CDR1 and CDR2 sequences are LNHDA and SQIVND (reference sequence). For the CDR3, the DNA is TGTGCCAGTAGTATGGGTCTGGGTCAGCCCCAGCATTTT. It specifies CASSMGLGQPQHF.

Points on this clone: The same CDR3 also results from other DNA sequences found in this sample. In DNA, the CDR3 is TGCGCCAGCAGCTCCCGGGGGTTAAGCTCTGGAAACACCATATATTTT. Protein: CASSSRGLSSGNTIYF. This sequence joins TRBV5-1 and TRBJ1-3, with D tentatively TRBD1 (5 bases). The CDR3 is 16 residues long. Germline V gives CDR1 SGHRS, CDR2 YFSETQ. Trimming stripped 3 bases from V and 0 bases from J, with 13 bases between.

This CDR3 is CASSKGGGLGTSSSYNEQFF. In nucleotides, the CDR3 is TGTGCCAGCAGCAAAGGGGGGGGACTAGGCACGTCCAGCTCCTACAATGAGCAGTTCTTC. V usage is TRBV21-1 and J usage is TRBJ2-1; TRBD2 is the table's D call, not checked against the DNA. TRBV21-1 is given as a pseudogene. The CDR3 contains 20 residues.

The chain uses TRBV30 and TRBJ1-1; unclear D gene. This CDR3 spans 13 amino acids. V dropped 4 bases and J dropped 4 bases, with 13 bases sitting between them. Per germline, CDR1 GTSNPN and CDR2 SVGIG (reference sequence). The CDR3 coding sequence is TGTGCCTGGAAGGGCCCGGCGGGCACTGAAGCTTTCTTT. The encoded protein is CAWKGPAGTEAFF. Full variable domain (outside the CDR3, taken from reference TRBV30 and TRBJ1-1): SQTIHQWPATLVQPVGSPLSLECTVEGTSNPNLYWYRQAAGRGLQLLFYSVGIGQISSEVPQNLSASRPQDRQFILSSKKLLLSDSGFYLCAWKGPAGTEAFFGQGTRLTVV.